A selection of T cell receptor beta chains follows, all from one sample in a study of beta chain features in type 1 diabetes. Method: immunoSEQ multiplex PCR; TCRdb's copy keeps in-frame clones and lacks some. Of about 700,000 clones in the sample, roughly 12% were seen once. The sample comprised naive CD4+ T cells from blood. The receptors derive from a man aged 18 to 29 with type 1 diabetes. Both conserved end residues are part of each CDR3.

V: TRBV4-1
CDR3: CASSQDLVNGYTF

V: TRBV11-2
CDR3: CASSLGAGAQETQYF

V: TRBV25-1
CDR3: CASGNPGTGQETQYF

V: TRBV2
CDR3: CASSERRPPGTYEQYF

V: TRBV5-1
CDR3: CASTTGQEYNEQFF

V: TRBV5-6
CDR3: CASSARDYGYTF

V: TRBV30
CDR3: CAWSAQPRQGGNQETQYF

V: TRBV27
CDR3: CASSLSGSGNQPQHF

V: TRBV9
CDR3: CASSVNSERGYGYTF

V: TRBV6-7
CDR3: CASSYTLRREQFF

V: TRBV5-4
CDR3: CASSLGLGQPQHF

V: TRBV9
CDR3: CASSVGGEPTDTQYF

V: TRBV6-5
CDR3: CASSSSTGRSYEQYF

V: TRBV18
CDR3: CASSPGQGTYEQYF

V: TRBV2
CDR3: CALTDGYF

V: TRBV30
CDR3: CAWTNGGRTQYF

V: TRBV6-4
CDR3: CASSEESNQPQHF